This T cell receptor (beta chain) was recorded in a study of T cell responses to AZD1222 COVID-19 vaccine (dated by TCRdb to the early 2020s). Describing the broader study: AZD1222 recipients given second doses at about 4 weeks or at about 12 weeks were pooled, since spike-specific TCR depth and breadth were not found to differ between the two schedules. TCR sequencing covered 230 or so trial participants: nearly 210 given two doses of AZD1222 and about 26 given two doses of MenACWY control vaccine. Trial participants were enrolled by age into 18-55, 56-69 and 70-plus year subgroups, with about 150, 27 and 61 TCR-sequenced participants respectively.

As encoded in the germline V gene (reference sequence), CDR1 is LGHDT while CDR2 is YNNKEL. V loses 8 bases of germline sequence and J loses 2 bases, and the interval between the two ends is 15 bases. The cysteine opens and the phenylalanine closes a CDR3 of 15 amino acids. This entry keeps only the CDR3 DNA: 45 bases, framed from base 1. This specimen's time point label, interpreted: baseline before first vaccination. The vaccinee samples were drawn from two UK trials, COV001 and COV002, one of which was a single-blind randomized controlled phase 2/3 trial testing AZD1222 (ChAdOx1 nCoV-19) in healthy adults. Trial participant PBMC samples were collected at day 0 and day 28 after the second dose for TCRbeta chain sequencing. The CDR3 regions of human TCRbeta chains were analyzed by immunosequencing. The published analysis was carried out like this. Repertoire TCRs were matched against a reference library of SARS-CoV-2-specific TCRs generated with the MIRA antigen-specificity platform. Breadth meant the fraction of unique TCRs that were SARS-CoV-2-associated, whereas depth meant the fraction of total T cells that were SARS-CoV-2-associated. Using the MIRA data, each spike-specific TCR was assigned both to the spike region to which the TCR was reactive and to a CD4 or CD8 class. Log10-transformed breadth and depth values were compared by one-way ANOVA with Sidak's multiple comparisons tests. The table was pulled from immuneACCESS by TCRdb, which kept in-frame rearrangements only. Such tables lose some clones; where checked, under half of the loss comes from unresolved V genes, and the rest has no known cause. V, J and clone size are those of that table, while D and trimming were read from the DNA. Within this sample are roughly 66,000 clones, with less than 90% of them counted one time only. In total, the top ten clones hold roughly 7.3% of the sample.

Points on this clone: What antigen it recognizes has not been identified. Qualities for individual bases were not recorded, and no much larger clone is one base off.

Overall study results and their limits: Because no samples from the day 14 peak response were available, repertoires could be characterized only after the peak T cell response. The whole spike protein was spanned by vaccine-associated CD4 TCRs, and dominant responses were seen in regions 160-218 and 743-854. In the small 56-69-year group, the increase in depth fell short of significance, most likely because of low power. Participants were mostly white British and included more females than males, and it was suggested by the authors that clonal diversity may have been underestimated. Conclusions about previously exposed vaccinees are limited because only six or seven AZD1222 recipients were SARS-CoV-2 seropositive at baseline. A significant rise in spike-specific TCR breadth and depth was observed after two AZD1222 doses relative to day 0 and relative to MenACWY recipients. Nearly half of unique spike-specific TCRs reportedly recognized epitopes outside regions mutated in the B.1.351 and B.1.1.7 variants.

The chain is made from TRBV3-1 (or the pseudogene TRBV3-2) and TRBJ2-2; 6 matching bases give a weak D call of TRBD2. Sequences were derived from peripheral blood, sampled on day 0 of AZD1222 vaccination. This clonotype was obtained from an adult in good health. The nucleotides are TGTGCCAGCCACCCTTGGCGGGGCAACACCGGGGAGCTGTTTTTT. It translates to CASHPWRGNTGELFF.